The 30 T cell receptor beta chains below come from one sample, sequenced in a study of shared T cell receptors in the human thymus. This table comes from immunoSEQ multiplex PCR, and its TCRdb copy is limited to in-frame clones, with some not included. In the table there are approximately 400,000 clones, more than 85% of which are singletons. The sample comprised thymocytes. Receptor source: a human donor.

The gene calls are TRBV11-3 and TRBJ2-3; 8 bases match TRBD1. In germline, CDR1 is SGHNT, CDR2 YENEEA. This CDR3 is built from 17 residues. J gave up 8 bases and V 0 bases, and 13 bases lay outside the gene matches. The chain's CDR3 is CASSLDPSGQVMVTQYF. The CDR3 DNA is TGTGCCAGCAGCTTAGACCCCTCGGGACAGGTTATGGTTACGCAGTATTTT.

The rearrangement joins TRBV7-6 to TRBJ2-3; 8 positions agree with TRBD2. The germline V gene has CDR1 SGHVS and CDR2 FNYEAQ. V was clipped by 3 bases and J by 6 bases; unmatched bases: 17. The CDR3 is made up of 18 amino acids. The CDR3 loop is CASSLGKRERVQCDTQYF. DNA of the CDR3: TGTGCCAGCAGCTTGGGCAAGCGGGAGAGGGTGCAATGTGATACGCAGTATTTT.

The chain couples TRBV18 to TRBJ2-7; D tentatively fits TRBD1 or TRBD2 (6 bases each). The V gene's germline CDR1 is KGHSH and CDR2 LQKENI. With 1 base removed from V and 4 bases from J, the gap between germline ends came to 14 bases. There are 15 residues in the CDR3. DNA of the CDR3: TGTGCCAGCTCACCACGGGGGGCTGGATCATACGAGCAGTACTTC. It is translated as CASSPRGAGSYEQYF.

V gene TRBV29-1 combines with J gene TRBJ1-1, with 9 bases identical to TRBD1. The CDR3 is 16 amino acids. V lost 4 bases and J lost 1; bases outside the gene matches: 10. Germline V gene lookup returns CDR1 SQVTM and CDR2 ANQGSEA. CDR3 nucleotide sequence: TGCAGCGTTGCCGGGACAGGGCCCCCTTCGAACACTGAAGCTTTCTTT. Translating it yields CSVAGTGPPSNTEAFF.

The chain employs TRBV11-2 and TRBJ2-7; 7 bases match TRBD2. Per germline, CDR1 SGHAT and CDR2 FQNNGV. V trimming: 4 bases; J trimming: 1 base; junction bases outside the gene matches: 7. The CDR3 spans 15 residues. CDR3 bases: TGTGCCAGCAGCTCGGACCTAGCGGAATCCTACGAGCAGTACTTC. Translating it yields CASSSDLAESYEQYF. Drawing the rest from reference TRBV11-2 and TRBJ2-7, the complete variable domain is EAGVAQSPRYKIIEKRQSVAFWCNPISGHATLYWYQQILGQGPKLLIQFQNNGVVDDSQLPKDRFSAERLKGVDSTLKIQPAKLEDSAVYLCASSSDLAESYEQYFGPGTRLTVT.

The chain joins TRBV27 to TRBJ1-2; D remains unclear. The germline V and J ends were trimmed by 5 bases and 0 bases, with 10 bases remaining between them. The germline CDR1 and CDR2 sequences are MNHEY and SMNVEV (reference sequence). There are 14 residues in the CDR3. The CDR3 DNA reads TGTGCCAGCAGTCCCCCCTCCGCTAACTATGGCTACACCTTC. Translation gives CASSPPSANYGYTF.

The chain combines TRBV6-1 with TRBJ2-2, with 7 bases matching TRBD2. Germline V lookup: CDR1 MNHNS, CDR2 SASEGT. After removal of 2 bases from V and 7 bases from J, the junction contained 10 bases not matched to a gene. The CDR3 spans 16 residues. CDR3 residues: CASSESPVGGSGELFF. The CDR3 DNA is TGTGCCAGCAGTGAAAGCCCCGTGGGGGGGAGCGGGGAGCTGTTTTTT.

This chain links TRBV28 with TRBJ1-2, with 8 bases matching TRBD1. V was clipped by 5 bases and J by 2 bases; unmatched bases: 7. The CDR3 loop spans 15 amino acids. Germline loops: CDR1 MDHEN, CDR2 SYDVKM. The CDR3 spells CASSLRTGKNYGYTF. CDR3 bases: TGTGCCAGCAGTCTTAGGACAGGGAAGAACTATGGCTACACCTTC.

Remarks on this clone: Other DNA sequences in the same sample also yield this CDR3. This CDR3 reads CSAPQGHEQYF. In DNA, the CDR3 is TGCAGTGCGCCACAGGGCCACGAGCAGTACTTC. The J gene is TRBJ2-7, the V gene TRBV20-1, with D possibly TRBD1 on 6 matching bases. The CDR3 sequence is 11 residues long. CDR1 DFQATT and CDR2 SNEGSKA come from the germline V gene (reference sequence). Trimming pared 6 bases from V and 5 bases from J, leaving 11 bases between.

V is TRBV2 and J is TRBJ2-2; 12 bases line up with TRBD1. The CDR3 spans 14 residues. V shed 11 bases and J 6 bases; nucleotides not matched to a gene: 7. Germline CDR1 reads SNHLY; CDR2 reads FYNNEI. The DNA of the CDR3 is TGTGCCGGGGGGACAGGGGGCTTCGCCGGGGAGCTGTTTTTT. Protein sequence: CAGGTGGFAGELFF.

The chain uses TRBV19 and TRBJ2-1; 7 bases align to TRBD2. The CDR3 sequence is 13 residues long. Unmatched junction bases numbered 3, after V lost 3 bases and J lost 7 bases. The germline gives CDR1 LNHDA, CDR2 SQIVND (reference sequence). For the CDR3, the DNA is TGTGCCAGTAGTATCTGGGGGGGGAATGAGCAGTTCTTC. Its protein product is CASSIWGGNEQFF.

This rearrangement joins TRBV5-1 to TRBJ2-2; D might be TRBD1 or TRBD2, each matching 5 bases. Germline-derived CDR1 and CDR2 are SGHRS and YFSETQ. Trimming took 5 bases from V and 5 from J, leaving 19 bases between them. The CDR3 consists of 16 residues. CDR3 loop: CASSHRGRRQTGELFF. For the CDR3, the DNA is TGCGCCAGCAGTCACCGGGGACGGAGACAGACCGGGGAGCTGTTTTTT.

J is TRBJ1-2 and V is TRBV6-5; D is unresolved. Trimming removed 8 bases from V and 0 bases from J, with 16 bases in between. Germline V gene data show CDR1 as MNHEY and CDR2 as SVGAGI. CDR3 size: 15 residues. The CDR3 here is CASGTTDGANYGYTF. Written as DNA, the CDR3 is TGTGCCAGCGGAACCACGGATGGAGCTAACTATGGCTACACCTTC.

This clone showed up just once. The chain recombines TRBV15 with TRBJ2-2; no clear D gene. The CDR3 runs 14 residues. CDR1 is LNHNV and CDR2 is YYDKDF in the germline V gene (reference sequence). Trimming cost V 0 bases and J 2 bases, with 4 bases left between them. The CDR3 nucleotides read TGTGCCACCAGCAGAGATCTCAACACCGGGGAGCTGTTTTTT. This codes for CATSRDLNTGELFF. Variable domain in full (rest from reference TRBV15 and TRBJ2-2): DAMVIQNPRYQVTQFGKPVTLSCSQTLNHNVMYWYQQKSSQAPKLLFHYYDKDFNNEADTPDNFQSRRPNTSFCFLDIRSPGLGDTAMYLCATSRDLNTGELFFGEGSRLTVL.

The chain joins TRBV13 to TRBJ2-3; TRBD1 or TRBD2 may be the D gene (5 bases each). The CDR3 runs 18 residues. V dropped 8 bases and J dropped 1 base, with 25 bases sitting between them. Looked up from germline, CDR1 is PRHDT and CDR2 is FYEKMQ (reference sequence). CDR3 nucleotides: TGTGCCAGCCCACCCAGCGGTGGCAGCAAGGGGTGCACAGATACGCAGTATTTT. Protein: CASPPSGGSKGCTDTQYF. The complete variable domain, with remaining parts taken from reference TRBV13 and TRBJ2-3, reads AAGVIQSPRHLIKEKRETATLKCYPIPRHDTVYWYQQGPGQDPQFLISFYEKMQSDKGSIPDRFSAQQFSDYHSELNMSSLELGDSALYFCASPPSGGSKGCTDTQYFGPGTRLTVL.

The V call is TRBV4-1, the J call TRBJ2-2, with D perhaps matching TRBD1 or TRBD2 (6 bases each). This CDR3 spans 17 amino acids. Germline V gene data show CDR1 as MGHRA and CDR2 as YSYEKL. The V and J ends lost 0 bases and 7 bases respectively, with 18 bases between them. The CDR3 DNA follows: TGCGCCAGCAGCCAAGAATCCCCGACAAGGGGGGACGGGGAGCTGTTTTTT. Its translation: CASSQESPTRGDGELFF.

The chain recombines TRBV27 with TRBJ2-3; the D gene is possibly TRBD1 (5 bases). The CDR3 consists of 16 residues. Germline V gives CDR1 MNHEY, CDR2 SMNVEV (reference sequence). Between the trimmed V and J ends, which lost 6 bases and 0 bases, there was a span of 16 bases. In DNA form, the CDR3 reads TGTGCCAGCAGCCCACGACAGCCCCCTAGCACAGATACGCAGTATTTT. This translates into CASSPRQPPSTDTQYF.

The chain carries TRBV7-2 and TRBJ1-2; 10 bases line up with TRBD1. Germline V CDR1 and CDR2: SGHTA, FQGNSA. This CDR3 has 17 amino acids. The ends lost 4 bases at V and 3 bases at J; junction bases unmatched: 11. CDR3: CASSCRDRGLGDYGYTF. In DNA, the CDR3 is TGTGCCAGCAGCTGCCGGGACAGGGGATTGGGAGACTATGGCTACACCTTC.

This sequence joins TRBV7-3 and TRBJ1-2; the D gene is possibly TRBD1 (5 bases). The CDR3 consists of 15 residues. Germline CDR1 reads SGHTA; CDR2 reads FQGTGA. V lost 5 bases and J 4 bases, leaving 17 bases between the germline ends. CDR3: CASSPKGGGGYGYTF. The CDR3 nucleotides are TGTGCCAGCAGCCCCAAGGGTGGGGGAGGCTATGGCTACACCTTC.

The gene calls are TRBV7-9 and TRBJ2-1; TRBD2 matches 8 bases. The germline V gene has CDR1 SEHNR and CDR2 FQNEAQ (reference sequence). The ends lost 1 base at V and 8 bases at J; junction bases unmatched: 10. This CDR3 spans 16 amino acids. CDR3 sequence reads: CASSLERTSRRDEQFF. The CDR3, as DNA: TGTGCCAGCAGCTTAGAGCGGACTAGCCGACGGGATGAGCAGTTCTTC. Complete variable domain (other parts from reference TRBV7-9 and TRBJ2-1): DTGVSQNPRHKITKRGQNVTFRCDPISEHNRLYWYRQTLGQGPEFLTYFQNEAQLEKSRLLSDRFSAERPKGSFSTLEIQRTEQGDSAMYLCASSLERTSRRDEQFFGPGTRLTVL.

This chain uses TRBV5-1 with TRBJ2-7; D is undetermined. CDR3 size: 15 residues. Germline V gives CDR1 SGHRS, CDR2 YFSETQ. V shed 4 bases and J shed 2 bases, with 16 bases lying between them. The CDR3 is CASSPVSVPAYEQYF. DNA of the CDR3: TGCGCCAGCAGCCCGGTCAGCGTCCCCGCCTACGAGCAGTACTTC.

V gene TRBV14 combines with J gene TRBJ1-1, with a possible D match to TRBD1 (6 bases). This CDR3 has 15 residues. V lost 3 bases and J 1 base, leaving 12 bases between the germline ends. CDR1 SGHDN and CDR2 FVKESK come from the germline V gene. This CDR3 is CASSQEQGKNTEAFF. The CDR3 region has the DNA TGTGCCAGCAGCCAGGAACAGGGTAAGAACACTGAAGCTTTCTTT.

This CDR3 reads CSVRRRLAGVPGTGELFF. The CDR3 DNA is TGCAGCGTCCGAAGACGTCTAGCGGGGGTCCCGGGAACCGGGGAGCTGTTTTTT. This chain joins TRBV29-1 and TRBJ2-2; 10 bases align to TRBD2. The CDR3 is 18 amino acids. With V trimmed by 6 bases and J by 5 bases, 18 bases remained unmatched. CDR1 and CDR2 (germline): SQVTM, ANQGSEA.

The chain has TRBV14 and TRBJ1-2; possible D gene TRBD1, 6 bases. The CDR3 consists of 16 residues. The ends were cut back, 0 bases at V and 7 bases at J, with 18 bases in the middle. CDR1 and CDR2 from the germline V gene are SGHDN and FVKESK. The chain's CDR3 is CASSQETGPGEGGYTF. In nucleotides, the CDR3 is TGTGCCAGCAGCCAAGAGACGGGACCAGGGGAGGGTGGCTACACCTTC.

The chain couples TRBV6-6 to TRBJ1-5; D remains unclear. From germline, CDR1 is MNHNY and CDR2 SVGAGI (reference sequence). The CDR3 is made up of 13 amino acids. V lost 6 bases and J lost 4, with 10 bases in between. CDR3 region: CASSTPGNQPQHF. CDR3 nucleotides: TGTGCCAGCAGCACTCCGGGGAATCAGCCCCAGCATTTT.

V usage is TRBV18 and J usage is TRBJ1-2, with 10 bases aligning to TRBD1. The CDR3 covers 14 residues. Germline values: CDR1 KGHSH, CDR2 LQKENI. The junction had 4 bases not matched to a gene; V was cut back by 3 bases and J by 6 bases. DNA for the CDR3: TGTGCCAGCTCACCCGACAGGGGGCGGCATGGCTACACCTTC. Translating gives CASSPDRGRHGYTF.

The chain uses TRBV6-5 and TRBJ2-1, with D unresolved. Germline CDR1 MNHEY, CDR2 SVGAGI. This CDR3 comprises 13 residues. Trimming cost V 4 bases and J 3 bases, with 7 bases left between them. CDR3 coding DNA: TGTGCCAGCAGTTCCCACTACTACAATGAGCAGTTCTTC. As protein: CASSSHYYNEQFF.

The chain couples TRBV28 to TRBJ1-2; tentative D call: TRBD1 (6 bases). V lost 7 bases and J 4 bases, leaving 13 bases between the germline ends. This CDR3 is built from 13 residues. CDR1 MDHEN and CDR2 SYDVKM come from the germline V gene. CDR3 loop: CASKQGGSYGYTF. The CDR3 nucleotides read TGTGCCAGCAAACAGGGAGGGTCCTATGGCTACACCTTC.

This chain joins TRBV27 and TRBJ1-1, with 7 bases aligning to TRBD1. The CDR3 covers 12 residues. Unmatched junction bases numbered 2, after V lost 9 bases and J lost 1 base. Germline CDR1 MNHEY, CDR2 SMNVEV (reference sequence). This CDR3 reads CASRQGNTEAFF. The CDR3 DNA is TGTGCCAGTCGACAGGGGAACACTGAAGCTTTCTTT.

The J gene is TRBJ1-2, the V gene TRBV5-4; D remains unclear. The germline CDR1 and CDR2 sequences are SGHNT and YYREEE (reference sequence). V gave up 2 bases and J gave up 4 bases, with 15 bases separating them. This CDR3 region has 15 residues. Here the CDR3 reads CASSFFSCALYGYTF. CDR3 DNA sequence: TGTGCCAGCAGCTTTTTTTCTTGTGCCCTCTATGGCTACACCTTC.